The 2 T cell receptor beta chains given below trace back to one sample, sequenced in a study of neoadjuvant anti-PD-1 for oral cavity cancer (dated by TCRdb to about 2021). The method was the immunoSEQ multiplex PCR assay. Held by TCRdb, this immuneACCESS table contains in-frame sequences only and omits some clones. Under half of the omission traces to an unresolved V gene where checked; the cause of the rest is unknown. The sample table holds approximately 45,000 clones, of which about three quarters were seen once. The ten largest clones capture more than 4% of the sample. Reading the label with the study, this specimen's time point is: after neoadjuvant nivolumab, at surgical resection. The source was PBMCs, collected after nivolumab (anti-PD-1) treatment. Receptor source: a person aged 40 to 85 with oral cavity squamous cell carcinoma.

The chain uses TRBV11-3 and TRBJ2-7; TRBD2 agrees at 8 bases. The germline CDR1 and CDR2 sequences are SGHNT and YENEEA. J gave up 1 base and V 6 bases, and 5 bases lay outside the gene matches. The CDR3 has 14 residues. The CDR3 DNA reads TGTGCCAGCAGTCCCACTAGCGGATCCTACGAGCAGTACTTC. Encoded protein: CASSPTSGSYEQYF.

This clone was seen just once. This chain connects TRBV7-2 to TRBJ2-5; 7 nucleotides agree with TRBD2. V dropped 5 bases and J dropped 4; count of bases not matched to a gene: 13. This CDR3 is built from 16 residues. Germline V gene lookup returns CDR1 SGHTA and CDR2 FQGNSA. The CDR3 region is CASSLPPGGLRETQYF. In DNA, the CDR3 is TGTGCCAGCAGCCTGCCTCCGGGGGGACTACGAGAGACCCAGTACTTC.